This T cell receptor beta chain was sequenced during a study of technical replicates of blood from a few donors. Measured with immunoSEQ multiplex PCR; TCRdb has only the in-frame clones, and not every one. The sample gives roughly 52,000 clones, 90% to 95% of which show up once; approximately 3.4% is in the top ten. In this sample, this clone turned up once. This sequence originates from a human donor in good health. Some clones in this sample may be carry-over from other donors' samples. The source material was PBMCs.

The CDR3, as DNA: TGTGCCAGCTCACCACAAACAGGGGCCCAAGAGACCCAGTACTTC. Protein: CASSPQTGAQETQYF. The V gene is TRBV18, the J gene TRBJ2-5; 7 nucleotides align to TRBD1. V dropped 1 base and J dropped 1; count of bases not matched to a gene: 3. The CDR3 length is 15 residues. CDR1 and CDR2 (germline): KGHSH, LQKENI.